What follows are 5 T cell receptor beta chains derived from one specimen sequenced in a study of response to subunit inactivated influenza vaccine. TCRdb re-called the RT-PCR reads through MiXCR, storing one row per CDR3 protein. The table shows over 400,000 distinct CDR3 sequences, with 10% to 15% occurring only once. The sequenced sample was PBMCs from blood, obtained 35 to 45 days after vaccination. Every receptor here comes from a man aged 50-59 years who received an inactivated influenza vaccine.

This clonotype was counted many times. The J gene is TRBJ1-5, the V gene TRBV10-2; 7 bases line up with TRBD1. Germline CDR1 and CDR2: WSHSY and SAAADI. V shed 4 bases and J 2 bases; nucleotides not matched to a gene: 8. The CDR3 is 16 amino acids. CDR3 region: CASSGLLGQGNQPQHF. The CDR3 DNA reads TGCGCCAGCAGTGGGTTGCTAGGACAGGGCAATCAGCCCCAGCATTTT.

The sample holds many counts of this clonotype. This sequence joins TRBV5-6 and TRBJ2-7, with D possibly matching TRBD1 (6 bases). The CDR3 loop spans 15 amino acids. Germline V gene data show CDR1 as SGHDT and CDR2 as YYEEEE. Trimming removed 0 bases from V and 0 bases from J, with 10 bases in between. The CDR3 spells CASSLETGFSYEQYF. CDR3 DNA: TGTGCCAGCAGCTTGGAAACAGGGTTCTCCTACGAGCAGTACTTC.

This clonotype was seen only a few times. The CDR3 coding sequence is TGTGCCAGCTCACCACGTACTAACGAGCAGTACTTC. Amino acid sequence: CASSPRTNEQYF. The chain couples TRBV18 to TRBJ2-7; D unresolved. Germline V CDR1 and CDR2: KGHSH, LQKENI. This CDR3 has 12 residues. V was pared by 1 base and J by 5 bases, with 6 bases between.

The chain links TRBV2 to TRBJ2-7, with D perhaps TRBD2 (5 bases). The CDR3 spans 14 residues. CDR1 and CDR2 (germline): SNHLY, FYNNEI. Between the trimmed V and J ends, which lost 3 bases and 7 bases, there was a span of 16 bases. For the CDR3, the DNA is TGTGCCAGCAGTGAGGCGCTATCCCGGGGTGAGCAGTACTTC. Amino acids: CASSEALSRGEQYF.

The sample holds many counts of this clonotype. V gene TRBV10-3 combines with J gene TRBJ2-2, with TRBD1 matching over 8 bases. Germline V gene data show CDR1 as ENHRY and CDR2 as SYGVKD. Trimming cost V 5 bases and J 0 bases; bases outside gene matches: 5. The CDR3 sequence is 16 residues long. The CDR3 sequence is CAISNTGGPNTGELFF. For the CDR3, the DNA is TGTGCCATCAGTAATACAGGGGGACCGAACACCGGGGAGCTGTTTTTT.